The entry below gives a single T cell receptor beta chain sequence along with its context. The PCR made use of 60 Vbeta and 13 Jbeta primers. TCRdb's copy holds only in-frame clones and misses some; the assay was immunoSEQ multiplex PCR. Counted here are approximately 100,000 clones, around three quarters occurring once; the ten biggest clones make up 16%. Germline CDR1 is SGHVS and CDR2 is FQNEAQ. V was pared by 4 bases and J by 5 bases, with 5 bases between. CDR3 length: 11 amino acids. This sample is part of a study of cytomegalovirus exposure and HLA in healthy donors. The sequencing sample was made of PBMCs. The chain links TRBV7-8 to TRBJ1-2; D is ambiguous. The TCR originated in a man in his 60s in good health and CMV-seropositive. CDR3 sequence reads: CASSSGYGYTF. The CDR3 DNA reads TGTGCCAGCAGCTCAGGATATGGCTACACCTTC. Full variable domain (outside the CDR3, taken from reference TRBV7-8 and TRBJ1-2): GAGVSQSPRYKVAKRGQDVALRCDPISGHVSLFWYQQALGQGPEFLTYFQNEAQLDKSGLPSDRFFAERPEGSVSTLKIQRTQQEDSAVYLCASSSGYGYTFGSGTRLTVV.